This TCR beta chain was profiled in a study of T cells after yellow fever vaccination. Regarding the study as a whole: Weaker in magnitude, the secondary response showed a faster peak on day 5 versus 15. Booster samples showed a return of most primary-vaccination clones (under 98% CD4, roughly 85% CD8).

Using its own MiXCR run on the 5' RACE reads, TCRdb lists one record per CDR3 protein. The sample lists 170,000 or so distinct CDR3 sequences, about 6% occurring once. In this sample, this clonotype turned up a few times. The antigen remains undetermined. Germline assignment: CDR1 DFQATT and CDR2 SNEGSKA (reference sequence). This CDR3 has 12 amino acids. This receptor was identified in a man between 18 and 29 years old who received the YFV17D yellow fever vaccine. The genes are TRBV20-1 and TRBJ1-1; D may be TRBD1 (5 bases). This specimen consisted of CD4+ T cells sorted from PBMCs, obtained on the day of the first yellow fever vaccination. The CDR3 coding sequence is TGCAGCCTCACCCAGGGCCTGGCTGAAGCTTTCTTT. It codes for CSLTQGLAEAFF.